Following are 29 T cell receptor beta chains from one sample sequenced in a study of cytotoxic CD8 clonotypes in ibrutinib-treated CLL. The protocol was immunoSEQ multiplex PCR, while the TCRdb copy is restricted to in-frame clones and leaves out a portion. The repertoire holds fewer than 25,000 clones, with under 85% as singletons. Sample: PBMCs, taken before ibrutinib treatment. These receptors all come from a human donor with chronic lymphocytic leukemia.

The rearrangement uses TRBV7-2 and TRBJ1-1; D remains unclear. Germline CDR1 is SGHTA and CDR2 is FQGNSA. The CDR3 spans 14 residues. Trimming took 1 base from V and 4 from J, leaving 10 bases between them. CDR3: CASSLETGFTEAFF. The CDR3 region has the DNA TGTGCCAGCAGCTTAGAAACGGGGTTCACTGAAGCTTTCTTT.

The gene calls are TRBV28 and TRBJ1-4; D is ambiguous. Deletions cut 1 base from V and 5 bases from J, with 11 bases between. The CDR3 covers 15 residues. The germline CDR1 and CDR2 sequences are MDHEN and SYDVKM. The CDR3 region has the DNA TGTGCCAGCAGTTTATCCGGCGGGCACAATGAAAAACTGTTTTTT. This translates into CASSLSGGHNEKLFF.

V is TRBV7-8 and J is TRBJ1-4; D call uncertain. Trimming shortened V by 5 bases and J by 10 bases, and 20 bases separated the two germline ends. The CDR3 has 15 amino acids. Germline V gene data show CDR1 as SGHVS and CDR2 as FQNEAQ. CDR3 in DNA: TGTGCCAGCAGCCTAGGACGAGGCCTAGTGAGAAAACTGTTTTTT. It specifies CASSLGRGLVRKLFF. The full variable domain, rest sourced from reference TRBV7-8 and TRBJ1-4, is GAGVSQSPRYKVAKRGQDVALRCDPISGHVSLFWYQQALGQGPEFLTYFQNEAQLDKSGLPSDRFFAERPEGSVSTLKIQRTQQEDSAVYLCASSLGRGLVRKLFFGSGTQLSVL.

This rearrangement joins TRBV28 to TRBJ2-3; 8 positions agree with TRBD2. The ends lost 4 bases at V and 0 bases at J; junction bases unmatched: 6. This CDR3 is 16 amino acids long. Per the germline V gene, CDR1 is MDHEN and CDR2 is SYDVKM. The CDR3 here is CASSSPGGRSTDTQYF. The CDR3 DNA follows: TGTGCCAGCAGTTCCCCTGGCGGGAGGAGCACAGATACGCAGTATTTT. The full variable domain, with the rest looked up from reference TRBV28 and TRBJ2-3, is DVKVTQSSRYLVKRTGEKVFLECVQDMDHENMFWYRQDPGLGLRLIYFSYDVKMKEKGDIPEGYSVSREKKERFSLILESASTNQTSMYLCASSSPGGRSTDTQYFGPGTRLTVL.

CDR3 DNA: TGTGCCAGCAGTTTGTTTAGCGGGAGGGCCCCCGGGGAGCTGTTTTTT. It specifies CASSLFSGRAPGELFF. The V and J genes are TRBV28 and TRBJ2-2; 11 bases agree with TRBD2. Germline CDR1 MDHEN, CDR2 SYDVKM. The CDR3 extends over 16 amino acids. Trimming removed 3 bases from V and 6 bases from J; junction bases left unmatched: 6.

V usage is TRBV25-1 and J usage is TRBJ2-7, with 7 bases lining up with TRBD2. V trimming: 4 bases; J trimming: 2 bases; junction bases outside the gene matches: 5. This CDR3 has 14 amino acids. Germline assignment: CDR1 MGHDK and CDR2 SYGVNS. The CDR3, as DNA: TGTGCCAGCAGTGTCGAAAGCGGGGCCTACGAGCAGTACTTC. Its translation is CASSVESGAYEQYF.

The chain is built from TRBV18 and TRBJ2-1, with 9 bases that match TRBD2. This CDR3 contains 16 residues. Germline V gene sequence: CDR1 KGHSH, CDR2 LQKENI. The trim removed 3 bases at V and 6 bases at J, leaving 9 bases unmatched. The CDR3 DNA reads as TGTGCCAGCTCACCTCTCCCTGCGGGAGGGGGCAATGAGCAGTTCTTC. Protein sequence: CASSPLPAGGGNEQFF.

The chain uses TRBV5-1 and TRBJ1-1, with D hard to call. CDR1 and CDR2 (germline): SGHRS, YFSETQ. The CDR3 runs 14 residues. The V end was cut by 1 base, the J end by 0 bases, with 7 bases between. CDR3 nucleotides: TGCGCCAGCAGCTTGCAGACAATGAACACTGAAGCTTTCTTT. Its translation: CASSLQTMNTEAFF.

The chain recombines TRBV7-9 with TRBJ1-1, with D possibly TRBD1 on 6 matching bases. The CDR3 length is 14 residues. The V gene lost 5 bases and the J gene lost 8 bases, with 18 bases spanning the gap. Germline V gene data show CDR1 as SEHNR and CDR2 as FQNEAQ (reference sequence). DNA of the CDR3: TGTGCCAGCAGCGCCCCGGAGTGGGGGGCGGAAGCTTTCTTT. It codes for CASSAPEWGAEAFF.

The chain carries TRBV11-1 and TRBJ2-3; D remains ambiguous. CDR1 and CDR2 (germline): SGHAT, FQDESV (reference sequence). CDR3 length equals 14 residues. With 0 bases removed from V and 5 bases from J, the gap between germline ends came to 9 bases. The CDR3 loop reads CASSLAPHGDTQYF. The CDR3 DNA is TGTGCCAGCAGCTTAGCCCCGCACGGAGATACGCAGTATTTT.

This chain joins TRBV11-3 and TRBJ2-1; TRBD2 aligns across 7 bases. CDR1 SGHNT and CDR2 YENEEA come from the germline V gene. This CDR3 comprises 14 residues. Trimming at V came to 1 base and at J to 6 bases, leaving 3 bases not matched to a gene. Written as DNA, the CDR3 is TGTGCCAGCAGCTTAGGACTAGCATCCAATGAGCAGTTCTTC. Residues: CASSLGLASNEQFF.

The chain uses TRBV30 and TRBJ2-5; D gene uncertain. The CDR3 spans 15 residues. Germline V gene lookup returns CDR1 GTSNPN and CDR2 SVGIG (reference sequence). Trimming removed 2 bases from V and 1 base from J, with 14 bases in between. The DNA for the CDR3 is TGTGCCTGGAGTCCGAACTGGATGGGCCAAGAGACCCAGTACTTC. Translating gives CAWSPNWMGQETQYF.

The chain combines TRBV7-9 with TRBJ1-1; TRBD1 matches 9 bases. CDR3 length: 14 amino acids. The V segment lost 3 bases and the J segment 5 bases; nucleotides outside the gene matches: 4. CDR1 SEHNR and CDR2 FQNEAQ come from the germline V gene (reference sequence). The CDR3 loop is CASSFDRGLTEAFF. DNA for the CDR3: TGTGCCAGCAGCTTCGACAGGGGGTTGACTGAAGCTTTCTTT.

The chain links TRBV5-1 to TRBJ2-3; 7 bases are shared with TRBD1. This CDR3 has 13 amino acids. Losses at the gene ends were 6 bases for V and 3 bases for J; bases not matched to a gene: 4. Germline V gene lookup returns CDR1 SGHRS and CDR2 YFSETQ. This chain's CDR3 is CASNGQETDTQYF. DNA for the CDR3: TGCGCCAGCAATGGACAGGAAACAGATACGCAGTATTTT.

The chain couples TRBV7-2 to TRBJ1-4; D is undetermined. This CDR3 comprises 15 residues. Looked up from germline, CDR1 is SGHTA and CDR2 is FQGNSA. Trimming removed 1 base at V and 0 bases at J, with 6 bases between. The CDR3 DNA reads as TGTGCCAGCAGCTTAGGGGCCTCAACTAATGAAAAACTGTTTTTT. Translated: CASSLGASTNEKLFF.

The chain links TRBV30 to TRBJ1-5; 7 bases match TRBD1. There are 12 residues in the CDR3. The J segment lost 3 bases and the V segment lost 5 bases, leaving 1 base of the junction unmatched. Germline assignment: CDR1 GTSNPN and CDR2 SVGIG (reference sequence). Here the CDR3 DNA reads TGTGCCTGGGACAGGGACAATCAGCCCCAGCATTTT. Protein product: CAWDRDNQPQHF.

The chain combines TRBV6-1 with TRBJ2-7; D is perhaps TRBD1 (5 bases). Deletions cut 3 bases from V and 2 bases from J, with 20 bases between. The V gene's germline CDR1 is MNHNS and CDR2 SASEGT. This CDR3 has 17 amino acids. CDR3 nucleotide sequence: TGTGCCAGCAGTGAGATTTATAGGACACAAAGCCCCTACGAGCAGTACTTC. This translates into CASSEIYRTQSPYEQYF.

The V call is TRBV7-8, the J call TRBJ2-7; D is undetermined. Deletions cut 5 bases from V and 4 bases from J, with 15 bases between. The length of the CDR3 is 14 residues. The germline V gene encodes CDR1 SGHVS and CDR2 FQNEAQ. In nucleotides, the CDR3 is TGTGCCAGCAGCCCATTGGTGGGTGCGTACGAGCAGTACTTC. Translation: CASSPLVGAYEQYF.

The DNA for the CDR3 is TGCAGTGCCGGACTAGCATATGAGCAGTTCTTC. Its translation: CSAGLAYEQFF. The chain recombines TRBV20-1 with TRBJ2-1; 8 bases map to TRBD2. The trim removed 6 bases at V and 8 bases at J, leaving 3 bases unmatched. In germline, CDR1 is DFQATT, CDR2 SNEGSKA (reference sequence). The CDR3 has 11 amino acids.

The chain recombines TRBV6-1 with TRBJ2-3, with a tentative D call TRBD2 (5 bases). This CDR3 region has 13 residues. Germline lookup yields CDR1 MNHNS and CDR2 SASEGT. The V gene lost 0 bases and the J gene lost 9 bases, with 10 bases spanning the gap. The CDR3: CASSEARGGTQYF. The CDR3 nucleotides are TGTGCCAGCAGTGAAGCGCGCGGCGGGACGCAGTATTTT.

In DNA form, the CDR3 reads TGTGCCAGCAGCTCGGGGGTGTCGGGTCCGTGGTACTTC. It codes for CASSSGVSGPWYF. The chain has TRBV11-2 and TRBJ2-7; possible D gene TRBD2, 6 bases. Between the trimmed V and J ends, which lost 4 bases and 12 bases, there was a span of 19 bases. The CDR3 length is 13 residues. CDR1 and CDR2 from the germline V gene are SGHAT and FQNNGV.

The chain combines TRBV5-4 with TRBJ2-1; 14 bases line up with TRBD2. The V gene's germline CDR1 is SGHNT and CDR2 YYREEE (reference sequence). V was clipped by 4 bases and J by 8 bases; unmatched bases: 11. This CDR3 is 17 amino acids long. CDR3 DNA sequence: TGTGCCAGCAGCCCATTGACTAGCGGGAGGGCCGGGGATGAGCAGTTCTTC. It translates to CASSPLTSGRAGDEQFF.

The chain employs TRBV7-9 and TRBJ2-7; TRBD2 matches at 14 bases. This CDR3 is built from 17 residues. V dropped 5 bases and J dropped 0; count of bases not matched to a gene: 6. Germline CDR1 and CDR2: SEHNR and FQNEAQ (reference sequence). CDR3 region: CASSIGLAGGSSYEQYF. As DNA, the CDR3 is TGTGCCAGCAGCATCGGACTAGCGGGGGGAAGCTCCTACGAGCAGTACTTC.

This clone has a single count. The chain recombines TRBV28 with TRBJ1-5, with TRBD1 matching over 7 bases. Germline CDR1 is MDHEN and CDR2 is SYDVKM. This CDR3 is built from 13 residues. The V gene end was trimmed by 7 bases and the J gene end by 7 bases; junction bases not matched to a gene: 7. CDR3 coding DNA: TGTGCCAGCATAGACAGGGCGAGACAGCCCCAGCATTTT. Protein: CASIDRARQPQHF.

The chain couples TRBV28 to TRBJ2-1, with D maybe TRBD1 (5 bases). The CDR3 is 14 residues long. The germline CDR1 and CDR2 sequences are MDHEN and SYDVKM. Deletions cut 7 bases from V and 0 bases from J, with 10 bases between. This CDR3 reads CASKGHSSYNEQFF. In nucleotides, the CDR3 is TGTGCCAGCAAAGGACATAGCTCCTACAATGAGCAGTTCTTC. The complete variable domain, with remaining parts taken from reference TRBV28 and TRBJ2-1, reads DVKVTQSSRYLVKRTGEKVFLECVQDMDHENMFWYRQDPGLGLRLIYFSYDVKMKEKGDIPEGYSVSREKKERFSLILESASTNQTSMYLCASKGHSSYNEQFFGPGTRLTVL.

In DNA, the CDR3 is TGTGCCAGCAGCTTAGACAGTAAACTCGGCTACACCTTC. It is translated as CASSLDSKLGYTF. V is TRBV5-8 and J is TRBJ1-2, with a tentative D call TRBD1 (5 bases). Germline CDR1 reads SGHTS; CDR2 reads YDEGEE. Trimming stripped 2 bases from V and 8 bases from J, with 13 bases between. The CDR3 totals 13 residues.

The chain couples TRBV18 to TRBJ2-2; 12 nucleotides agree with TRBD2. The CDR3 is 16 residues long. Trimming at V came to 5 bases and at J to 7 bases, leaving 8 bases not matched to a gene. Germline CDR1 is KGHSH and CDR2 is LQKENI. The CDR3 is CASSSRLAGAGGELFF. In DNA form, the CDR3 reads TGTGCCAGCTCATCAAGACTAGCGGGAGCTGGCGGGGAGCTGTTTTTT.

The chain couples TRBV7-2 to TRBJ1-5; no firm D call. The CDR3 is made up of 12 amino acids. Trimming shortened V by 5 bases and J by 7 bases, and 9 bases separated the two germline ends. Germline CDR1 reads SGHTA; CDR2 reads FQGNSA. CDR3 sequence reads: CASSTWEQPQHF. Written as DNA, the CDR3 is TGTGCCAGCAGCACTTGGGAGCAGCCCCAGCATTTT.

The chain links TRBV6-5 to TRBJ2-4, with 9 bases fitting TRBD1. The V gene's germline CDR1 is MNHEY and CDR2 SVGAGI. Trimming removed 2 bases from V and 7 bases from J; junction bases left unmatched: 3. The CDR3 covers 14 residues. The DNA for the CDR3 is TGTGCCAGCAGTTACCGACAGGGGGGCAACATTCAGTACTTC. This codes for CASSYRQGGNIQYF.